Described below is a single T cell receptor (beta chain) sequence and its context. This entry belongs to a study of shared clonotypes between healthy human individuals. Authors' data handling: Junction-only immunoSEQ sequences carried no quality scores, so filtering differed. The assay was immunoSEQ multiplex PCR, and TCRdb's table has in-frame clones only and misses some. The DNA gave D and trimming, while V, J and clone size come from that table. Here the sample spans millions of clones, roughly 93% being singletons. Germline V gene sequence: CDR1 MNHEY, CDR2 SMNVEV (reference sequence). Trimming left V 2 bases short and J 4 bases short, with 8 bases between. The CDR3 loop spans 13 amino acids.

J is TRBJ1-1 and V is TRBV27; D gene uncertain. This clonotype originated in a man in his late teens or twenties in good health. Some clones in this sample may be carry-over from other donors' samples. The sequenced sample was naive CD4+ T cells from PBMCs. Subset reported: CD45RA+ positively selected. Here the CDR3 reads CASSLGEGTEAFF. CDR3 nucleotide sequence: TGTGCCAGCAGTTTAGGGGAGGGCACTGAAGCTTTCTTT.